The 16 T cell receptor beta chains below all came from one sample that was sequenced in a study of blood T cell repertoires in COVID-19. Data came from immunoSEQ multiplex PCR; TCRdb stores just in-frame clones and leaves some out. The sample consists of about half a million clones, about 88% of them appearing once. Sequenced: peripheral blood. The source of these receptors is a man aged 18 to 35 with COVID-19, enrolled during active disease.

V is TRBV4-1 and J is TRBJ1-1; the D gene is possibly TRBD1 (5 bases). The CDR3 totals 13 residues. The germline V gene encodes CDR1 MGHRA and CDR2 YSYEKL. V lost 2 bases and J lost 1, with 5 bases in between. In DNA, the CDR3 is TGCGCCAGCAGCCAAACAGGGAACACTGAAGCTTTCTTT. It translates to CASSQTGNTEAFF.

J is TRBJ1-4 and V is TRBV7-9; D is unclear. This CDR3 is 13 amino acids long. CDR1 and CDR2 from the germline V gene are SEHNR and FQNEAQ (reference sequence). Trimming took off 2 bases at V and 8 bases at J, with 9 bases between the two ends. The CDR3 DNA reads TGTGCCAGCAGCTTAAAGAATGCGGAAAAACTGTTTTTT. Translating gives CASSLKNAEKLFF.

This chain links TRBV2 with TRBJ2-7; maybe TRBD1 (5 bases). Germline loops: CDR1 SNHLY, CDR2 FYNNEI. The length of the CDR3 is 13 residues. Deletions cut 5 bases from V and 4 bases from J, with 12 bases between. The CDR3 nucleotides are TGTGCCAGCAGTTTTGACCCAGGGTACGAGCAGTACTTC. Translating it yields CASSFDPGYEQYF.

The genes are TRBV6-1 and TRBJ1-2; possibly TRBD1 for D (5 bases). The CDR3 loop spans 14 amino acids. Germline CDR1 and CDR2: MNHNS and SASEGT. With 3 bases removed from V and 7 bases from J, the gap between germline ends came to 15 bases. The CDR3 region is CASSDLGQRFGYTF. The CDR3 DNA reads as TGTGCCAGCAGTGATCTGGGGCAGAGGTTTGGCTACACCTTC.

The chain is built from TRBV7-2 and TRBJ2-1; D is undetermined. There are 13 residues in the CDR3. V was trimmed by 2 bases and J by 7 bases, leaving 9 bases between them. Germline-derived CDR1 and CDR2 are SGHTA and FQGNSA. The CDR3 coding sequence is TGTGCCAGCAGCTTAACCCCTAGGAATGAGCAGTTCTTC. Amino acid sequence: CASSLTPRNEQFF.

The chain joins TRBV14 to TRBJ2-2, with 14 nucleotides matching TRBD2. Germline V lookup: CDR1 SGHDN, CDR2 FVKESK. J lost 7 bases, V lost 0 bases, and 10 bases had no gene match. This CDR3 spans 19 amino acids. CDR3 sequence (DNA): TGTGCCAGCAGCCAAGATGGGAGACTAGCGGGAGGGCCTGGCGGGGAGCTGTTTTTT. It is translated as CASSQDGRLAGGPGGELFF.

This chain uses TRBV19 with TRBJ1-3, with D tentatively TRBD1 (5 bases). V shed 4 bases and J shed 0 bases, with 13 bases lying between them. The germline V gene has CDR1 LNHDA and CDR2 SQIVND (reference sequence). The CDR3 is 16 residues long. The CDR3 reads CASSTRGGSSGNTIYF. The CDR3 DNA reads TGTGCCAGTAGTACCCGCGGGGGGAGCTCTGGAAACACCATATATTTT.

The chain employs TRBV6-5 and TRBJ1-2, with D possibly being TRBD1 (6 bases). The germline V and J ends were trimmed by 9 bases and 5 bases, with 13 bases remaining between them. This CDR3 contains 12 residues. The germline CDR1 and CDR2 sequences are MNHEY and SVGAGI. CDR3 DNA: TGTGCCAGTCAGGGGATTGGATATGGCTACACCTTC. This encodes CASQGIGYGYTF.

The V gene is TRBV12-3 or TRBV12-4, the J gene TRBJ2-1; D is possibly TRBD2 (6 bases). V was cut by 2 bases and J by 10 bases, with 12 bases left in between. The CDR3 length is 13 residues. This CDR3 is CASSLQDYLEQFF. The CDR3 DNA reads as TGTGCCAGCAGTTTACAGGACTACCTGGAGCAGTTCTTC.

The chain links TRBV11-2 to TRBJ1-1; 7 positions agree with TRBD1. Trimming cost V 6 bases and J 4 bases; bases outside gene matches: 11. The CDR3 loop spans 15 amino acids. Germline V gene lookup returns CDR1 SGHAT and CDR2 FQNNGV. CDR3 loop: CASSSSTGLVTEAFF. CDR3 bases: TGTGCCAGCAGTTCCTCGACAGGGTTGGTCACTGAAGCTTTCTTT.

The chain is built from TRBV4-1 and TRBJ2-2; the match to TRBD2 covers 9 bases. Germline V gene lookup returns CDR1 MGHRA and CDR2 YSYEKL. The V segment lost 8 bases and the J segment 1 base; nucleotides outside the gene matches: 14. The CDR3 length is 18 residues. CDR3: CASRSARGGFLNTGELFF. The CDR3 DNA reads TGCGCCAGCCGGTCGGCGCGGGGGGGATTTTTGAACACCGGGGAGCTGTTTTTT.

The chain has TRBV5-5 and TRBJ1-5; 8 positions match TRBD1. The CDR3 runs to 16 residues. Germline assignment: CDR1 SGHKS and CDR2 YYEKEE (reference sequence). The V segment lost 3 bases and the J segment 0 bases; nucleotides outside the gene matches: 5. The CDR3 DNA reads TGTGCCAGCAGCTGGGGGACAGGCAATAGCAATCAGCCCCAGCATTTT. It translates to CASSWGTGNSNQPQHF.

CDR3 region: CASSPVPSGNTDTQYF. DNA of the CDR3: TGTGCCAGCTCACCAGTTCCTAGCGGGAACACAGATACGCAGTATTTT. V gene TRBV18 combines with J gene TRBJ2-3; 9 bases are a match to TRBD2. Germline CDR1 KGHSH, CDR2 LQKENI. The trim removed 2 bases at V and 2 bases at J, leaving 5 bases unmatched. CDR3 size: 16 residues.

This clone has only a few counts. The V and J genes are TRBV24-1 and TRBJ2-2; the D gene is possibly TRBD1 (6 bases). The CDR3 runs to 12 residues. CDR1 and CDR2 from the germline V gene are KGHDR and SFDVKD. V was clipped by 10 bases and J by 5 bases, with 10 bases between them. CDR3 in amino acids: CATSGVTGELFF. CDR3 sequence (DNA): TGTGCCACGTCAGGGGTAACCGGGGAGCTGTTTTTT.

The chain links TRBV6-6 to TRBJ1-1, with 8 bases that match TRBD1. This CDR3 region has 14 residues. Trimming cost V 4 bases and J 1 base; bases outside gene matches: 2. Germline-derived CDR1 and CDR2 are MNHNY and SVGAGI (reference sequence). CDR3 protein: CASSSDRGNTEAFF. In nucleotides, the CDR3 is TGTGCCAGCAGTTCAGACAGGGGGAACACTGAAGCTTTCTTT.

The chain recombines TRBV7-2 with TRBJ2-7; tentative D call: TRBD2 (5 bases). Germline V gene lookup returns CDR1 SGHTA and CDR2 FQGNSA. This CDR3 is built from 13 residues. Between the trimmed V and J ends, which lost 3 bases and 2 bases, there was a span of 8 bases. The CDR3 DNA is TGTGCCAGCAGCTTGAGGGTCCCCTACGAGCAGTACTTC. Encoded protein: CASSLRVPYEQYF.